This TCR beta chain is from a study of blood T cell repertoires in COVID-19. Overall study: COVID-19 samples from acute and convalescent phases originated in the United States, Italy and Spain. T cells, B-cell-depleted T cells, or PBMCs supplied cDNA or gDNA.

Looked up from germline, CDR1 is MNHEY and CDR2 is SMNVEV (reference sequence). The CDR3 length is 15 residues. V shed 6 bases, J shed 0 bases, and the junction held 4 bases outside the gene matches. Original analysis: The authors estimated nucleated cell counts from reference gene primer amplification. Sequencing used immunoSEQ multiplex PCR; TCRdb keeps in-frame clones, though not all of them. Clone size and V and J calls were adopted from that table, with D and trimming inferred from the DNA. The table has around 100,000 clones, 70% to 80% seen once; the top ten hold around 10%. The sequenced sample was peripheral blood. The chain couples TRBV27 to TRBJ1-3; TRBD1 agrees at 8 bases. The sequence was collected from a woman in her 70s with acute or convalescent COVID-19. CDR3 residues: CASRRTGFSGNTIYF. Here the CDR3 DNA reads TGTGCCAGCAGAAGGACAGGGTTCTCTGGAAACACCATATATTTT.